One and the same sample provided the 2 T cell receptor beta chains below, sequenced in a study of T cells in Graves' hyperthyroidism and ophthalmopathy. From RNA transcripts, TCR beta CDR3 regions were amplified. Initially, a first-round RT-PCR of the TCR CDR3 employed the HTBI primer set. From the multiplex PCR reads, TCRdb called clonotypes with MiXCR, one entry per CDR3 protein. The repertoire includes approximately 410,000 distinct CDR3 sequences, about 13% of them detected once, and 5.3% sits in the top ten. Sequenced: blood. The receptors derive from a woman younger than 35 with Graves' hyperthyroidism.

Ten or more counts support this clonotype. The J gene is TRBJ2-4, the V gene TRBV28, with 14 bases identical to TRBD2. The CDR3 has 16 residues. CDR1 and CDR2 (germline): MDHEN, SYDVKM. V was clipped by 3 bases and J by 5 bases; unmatched bases: 3. The CDR3 DNA reads as TGTGCCAGCAGTTTGGGACTAGCGGGAGCTCAAAACATTCAGTACTTC. Translation gives CASSLGLAGAQNIQYF.

On this clonotype itself: A much larger clone is a single base away; this may be a read error. The chain combines TRBV6-2 or TRBV6-3 with TRBJ1-2; 9 positions match TRBD1. V trimming: 8 bases; J trimming: 6 bases; junction bases outside the gene matches: 7. This CDR3 is built from 13 residues. The germline V gene encodes CDR1 MNHEY and CDR2 SVGEGT. The CDR3 sequence: CASRGQGHDGYTF. The CDR3 region has the DNA TGTGCCAGCCGGGGACAGGGTCACGATGGCTACACCTTC.